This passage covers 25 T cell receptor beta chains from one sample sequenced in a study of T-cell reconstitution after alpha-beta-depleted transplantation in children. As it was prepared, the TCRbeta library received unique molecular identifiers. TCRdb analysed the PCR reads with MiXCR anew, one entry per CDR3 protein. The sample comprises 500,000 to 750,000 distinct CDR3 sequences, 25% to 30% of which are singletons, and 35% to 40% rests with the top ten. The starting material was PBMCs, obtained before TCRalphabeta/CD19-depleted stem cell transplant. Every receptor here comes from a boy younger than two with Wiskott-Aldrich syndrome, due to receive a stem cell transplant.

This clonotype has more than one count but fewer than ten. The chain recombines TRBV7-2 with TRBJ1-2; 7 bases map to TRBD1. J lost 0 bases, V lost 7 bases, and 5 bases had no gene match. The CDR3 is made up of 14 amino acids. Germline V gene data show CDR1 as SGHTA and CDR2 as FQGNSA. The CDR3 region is CASTWGTANYGYTF. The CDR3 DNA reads TGTGCCAGCACCTGGGGGACAGCTAACTATGGCTACACCTTC.

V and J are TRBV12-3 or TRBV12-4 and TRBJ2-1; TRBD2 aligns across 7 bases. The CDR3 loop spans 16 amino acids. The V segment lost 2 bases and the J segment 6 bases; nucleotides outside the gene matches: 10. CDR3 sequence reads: CASSLSWRESSNEQFF. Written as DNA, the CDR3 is TGTGCCAGCAGTTTATCGTGGCGGGAGAGTAGCAATGAGCAGTTCTTC.

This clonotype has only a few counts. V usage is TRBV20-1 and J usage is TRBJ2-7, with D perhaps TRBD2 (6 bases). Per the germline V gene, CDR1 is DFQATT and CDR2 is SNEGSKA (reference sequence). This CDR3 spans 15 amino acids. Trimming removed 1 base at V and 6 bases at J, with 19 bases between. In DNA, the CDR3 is TGCAGTGCTAGAGCAAAGGAGGGCCCGACCCTCGAGCAGTACTTC. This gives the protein CSARAKEGPTLEQYF.

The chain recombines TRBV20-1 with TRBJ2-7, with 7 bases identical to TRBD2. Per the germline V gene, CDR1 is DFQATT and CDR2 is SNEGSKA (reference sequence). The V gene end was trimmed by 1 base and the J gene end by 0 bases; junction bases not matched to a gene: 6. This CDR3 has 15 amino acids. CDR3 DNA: TGCAGTGCTAGAGTTTGGAGCGGGGCCTCCTACGAGCAGTACTTC. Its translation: CSARVWSGASYEQYF.

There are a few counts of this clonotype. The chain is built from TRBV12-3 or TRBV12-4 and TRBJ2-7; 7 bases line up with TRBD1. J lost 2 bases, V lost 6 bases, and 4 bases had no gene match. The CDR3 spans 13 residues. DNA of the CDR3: TGTGCCAGCAGACCACAGGGGACCTACGAGCAGTACTTC. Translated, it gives CASRPQGTYEQYF.

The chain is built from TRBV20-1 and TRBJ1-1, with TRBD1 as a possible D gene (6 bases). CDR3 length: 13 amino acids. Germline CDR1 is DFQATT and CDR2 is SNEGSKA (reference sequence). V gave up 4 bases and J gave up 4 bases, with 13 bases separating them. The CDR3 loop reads CSAIRGAFTEAFF. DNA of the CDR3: TGCAGTGCTATCAGGGGTGCTTTCACTGAAGCTTTCTTT.

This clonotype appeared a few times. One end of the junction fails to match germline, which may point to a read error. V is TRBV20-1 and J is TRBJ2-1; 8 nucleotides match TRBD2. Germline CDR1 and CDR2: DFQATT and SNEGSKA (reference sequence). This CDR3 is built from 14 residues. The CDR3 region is CSARAGDSYNEQFF. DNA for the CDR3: TGCAGTGCCAGAGCGGGAGACTCCTACAATGAGCAGTTCTTC.

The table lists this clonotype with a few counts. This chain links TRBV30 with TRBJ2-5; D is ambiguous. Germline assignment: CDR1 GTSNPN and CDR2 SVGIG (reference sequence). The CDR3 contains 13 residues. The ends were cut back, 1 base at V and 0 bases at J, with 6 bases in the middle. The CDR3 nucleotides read TGTGCCTGGAGTGGCCCGGACCAAGAGACCCAGTACTTC. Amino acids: CAWSGPDQETQYF.

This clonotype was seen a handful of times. CDR3 sequence reads: CASSFGQEGMPQHF. The CDR3 bases are TGCGCCAGCAGCTTCGGACAGGAAGGGATGCCCCAGCATTTT. The chain uses TRBV5-1 and TRBJ1-5, with TRBD1 matching 7 bases. Germline V gene data show CDR1 as SGHRS and CDR2 as YFSETQ. There are 14 residues in the CDR3. V lost 2 bases to trimming and J lost 9 bases; unmatched junction nucleotides: 8.

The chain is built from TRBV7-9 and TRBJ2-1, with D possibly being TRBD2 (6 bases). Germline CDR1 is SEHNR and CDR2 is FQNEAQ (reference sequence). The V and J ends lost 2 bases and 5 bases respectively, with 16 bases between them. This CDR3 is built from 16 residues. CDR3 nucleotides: TGTGCCAGCAGCTTATCCTTTGCGGGATCGAACAATGAGCAGTTCTTC. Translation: CASSLSFAGSNNEQFF.

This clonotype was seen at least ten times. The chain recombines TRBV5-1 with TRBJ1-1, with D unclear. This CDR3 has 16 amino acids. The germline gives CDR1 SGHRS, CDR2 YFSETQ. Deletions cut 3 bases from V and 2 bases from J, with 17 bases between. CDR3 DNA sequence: TGCGCCAGCAGCTCCTCCCCCCGGGAGCGAAACACTGAAGCTTTCTTT. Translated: CASSSSPRERNTEAFF.

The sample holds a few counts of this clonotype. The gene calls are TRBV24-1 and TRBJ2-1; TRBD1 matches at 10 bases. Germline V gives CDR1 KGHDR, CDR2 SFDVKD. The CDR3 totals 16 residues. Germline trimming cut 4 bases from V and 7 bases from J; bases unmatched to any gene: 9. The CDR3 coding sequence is TGTGCCACCAGTGACTCCGGGACAGGGGAGGCGAATGAGCAGTTCTTC. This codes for CATSDSGTGEANEQFF.

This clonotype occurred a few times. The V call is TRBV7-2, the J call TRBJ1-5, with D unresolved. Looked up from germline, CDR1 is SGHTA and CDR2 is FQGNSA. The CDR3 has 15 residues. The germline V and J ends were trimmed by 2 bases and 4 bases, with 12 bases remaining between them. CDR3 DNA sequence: TGTGCCAGCAGCTTAATCGGGGTAGTAAATCAGCCCCAGCATTTT. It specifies CASSLIGVVNQPQHF.

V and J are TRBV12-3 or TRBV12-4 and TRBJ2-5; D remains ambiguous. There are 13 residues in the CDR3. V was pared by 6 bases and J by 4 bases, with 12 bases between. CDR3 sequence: CASSRPPGETQYF. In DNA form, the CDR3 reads TGTGCCAGCAGCCGACCGCCGGGAGAGACCCAGTACTTC.

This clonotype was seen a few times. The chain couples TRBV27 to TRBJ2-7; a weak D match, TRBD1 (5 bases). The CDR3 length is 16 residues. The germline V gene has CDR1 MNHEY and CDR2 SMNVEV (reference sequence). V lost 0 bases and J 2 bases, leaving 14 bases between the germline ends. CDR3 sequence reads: CASSLSSPRQTYEQYF. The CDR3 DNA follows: TGTGCCAGCAGTTTATCTTCCCCGAGACAGACCTACGAGCAGTACTTC.

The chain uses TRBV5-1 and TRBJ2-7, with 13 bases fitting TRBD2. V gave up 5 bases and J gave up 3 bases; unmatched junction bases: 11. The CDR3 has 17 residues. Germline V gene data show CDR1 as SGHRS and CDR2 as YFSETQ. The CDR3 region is CASSLLAGGPRGYEQYF. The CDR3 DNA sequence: TGCGCCAGCAGTCTACTAGCGGGAGGGCCTAGGGGCTACGAGCAGTACTTC.

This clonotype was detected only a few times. The CDR3 DNA reads as TGCAGTGCTAGTTTTTTGACGTGGGTAGCGGAGTCTAGCACAGATACGCAGTATTTT. It codes for CSASFLTWVAESSTDTQYF. This sequence joins TRBV20-1 and TRBJ2-3; D might be TRBD2 (6 bases). The V end lost 3 bases, the J end lost 0 bases, and 25 bases lay between the germline ends. CDR3 length: 19 amino acids. CDR1 and CDR2 (germline): DFQATT, SNEGSKA (reference sequence).

The CDR3 DNA reads TGTGCCAGCAGCCAGGGGAAGGGACTTCCCTCCTACAATGAGCAGTTCTTC. The encoded protein is CASSQGKGLPSYNEQFF. The J gene is TRBJ2-1, the V gene TRBV4-2, with D possibly being TRBD2 (6 bases). Trimming left V 3 bases short and J 0 bases short, with 15 bases between. The length of the CDR3 is 17 residues. Looked up from germline, CDR1 is LGHNA and CDR2 is YNFKEQ.

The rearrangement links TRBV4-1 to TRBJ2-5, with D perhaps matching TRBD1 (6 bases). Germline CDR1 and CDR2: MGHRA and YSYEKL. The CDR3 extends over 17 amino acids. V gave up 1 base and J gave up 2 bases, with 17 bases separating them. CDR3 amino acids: CASSQVLVGTPQETQYF. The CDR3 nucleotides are TGCGCCAGCAGCCAAGTTCTAGTCGGGACACCGCAAGAGACCCAGTACTTC.

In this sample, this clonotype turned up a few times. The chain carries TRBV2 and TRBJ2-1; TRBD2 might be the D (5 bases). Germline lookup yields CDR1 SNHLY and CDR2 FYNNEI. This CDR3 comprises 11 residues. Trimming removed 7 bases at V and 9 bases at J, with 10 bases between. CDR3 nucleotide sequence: TGTGCCAGCAAAGGAGGAGGTGAGCAGTTCTTC. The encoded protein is CASKGGGEQFF.

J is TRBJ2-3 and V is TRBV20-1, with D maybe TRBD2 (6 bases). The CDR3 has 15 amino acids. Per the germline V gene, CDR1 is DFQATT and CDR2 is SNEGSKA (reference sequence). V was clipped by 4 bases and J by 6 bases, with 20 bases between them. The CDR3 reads CSAIALAGSDDTQYF. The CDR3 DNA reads TGCAGTGCTATTGCGCTGGCGGGATCGGATGATACGCAGTATTTT.

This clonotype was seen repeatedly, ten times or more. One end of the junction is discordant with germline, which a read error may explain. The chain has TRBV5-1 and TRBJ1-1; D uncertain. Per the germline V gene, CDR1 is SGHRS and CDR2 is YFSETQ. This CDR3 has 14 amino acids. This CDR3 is CASSLDGRNTEAFF. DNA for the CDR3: TGTGCCAGCAGCTTAGATGGCCGGAACACTGAAGCTTTCTTT.

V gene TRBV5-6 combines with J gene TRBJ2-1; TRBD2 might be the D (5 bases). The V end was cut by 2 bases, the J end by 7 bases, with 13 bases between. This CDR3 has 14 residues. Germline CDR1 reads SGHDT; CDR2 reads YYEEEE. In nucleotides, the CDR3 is TGTGCCAGCAGCTTCTGGGGAGCAAGGAATGAGCAGTTCTTC. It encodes CASSFWGARNEQFF.

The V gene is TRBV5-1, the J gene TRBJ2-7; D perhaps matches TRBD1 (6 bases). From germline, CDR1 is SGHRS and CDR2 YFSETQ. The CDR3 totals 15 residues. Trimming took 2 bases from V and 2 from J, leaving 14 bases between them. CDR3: CASSFGTGITYEQYF. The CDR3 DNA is TGCGCCAGCAGCTTTGGAACAGGGATAACCTACGAGCAGTACTTC.

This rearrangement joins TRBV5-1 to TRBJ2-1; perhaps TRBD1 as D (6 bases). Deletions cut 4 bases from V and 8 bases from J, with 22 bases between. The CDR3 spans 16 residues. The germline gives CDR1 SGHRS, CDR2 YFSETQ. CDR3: CASSKQDSQRDDEQFF. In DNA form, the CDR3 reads TGCGCCAGCAGCAAACAGGACAGCCAACGCGACGATGAGCAGTTCTTC.